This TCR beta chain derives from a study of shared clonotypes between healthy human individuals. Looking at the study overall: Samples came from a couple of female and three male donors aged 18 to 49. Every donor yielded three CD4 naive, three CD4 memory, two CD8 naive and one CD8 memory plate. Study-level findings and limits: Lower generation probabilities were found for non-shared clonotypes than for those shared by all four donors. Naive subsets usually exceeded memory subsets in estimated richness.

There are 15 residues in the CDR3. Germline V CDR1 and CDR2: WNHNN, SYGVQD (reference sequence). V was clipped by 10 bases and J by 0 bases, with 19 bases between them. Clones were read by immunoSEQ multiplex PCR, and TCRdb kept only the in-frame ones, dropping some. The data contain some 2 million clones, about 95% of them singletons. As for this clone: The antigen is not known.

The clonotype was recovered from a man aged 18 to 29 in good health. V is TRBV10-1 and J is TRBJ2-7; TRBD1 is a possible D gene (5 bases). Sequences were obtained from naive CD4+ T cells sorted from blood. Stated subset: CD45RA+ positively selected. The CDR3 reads CATRVRHHHSYEQYF. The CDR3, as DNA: TGCGCCACCAGGGTAAGACACCACCACTCCTACGAGCAGTACTTC.